This T cell receptor (beta chain) was identified in a study of blood T cell repertoires in COVID-19. Study in general: COVID-19 samples collected from the United States, Italy and Spain covered acute and convalescent phases. T cells, B-cell-depleted T cells, or PBMCs provided the cDNA or gDNA that served as material.

In the original workflow: By means of reference gene primer amplification, nucleated cell counts were estimated. Here immunoSEQ multiplex PCR was the method, and the copy in TCRdb shows in-frame clones only, minus some. The V and J calls and clone size were taken over from that table, and D and trimming were inferred from the DNA. The table lists roughly 35,000 clones, 60% to 80% of them singletons. By sample fraction, this clone is medium-sized. Looked up from germline, CDR1 is GTSNPN and CDR2 is SVGIG (reference sequence). The CDR3 contains 12 residues. The V and J ends lost 3 bases and 10 bases respectively, with 10 bases between them.

The chain joins TRBV30 to TRBJ1-6; D may be TRBD1 (5 bases). The TCR comes from a man at least 80 years old with acute or convalescent COVID-19. The source material was peripheral blood. The CDR3 DNA sequence: TGTGCCTGGAGGGCAGGGCGATCACCCCTCCACTTT. It is translated as CAWRAGRSPLHF. The entire variable domain, with the rest obtained from reference TRBV30 and TRBJ1-6, is as follows: SQTIHQWPATLVQPVGSPLSLECTVEGTSNPNLYWYRQAAGRGLQLLFYSVGIGQISSEVPQNLSASRPQDRQFILSSKKLLLSDSGFYLCAWRAGRSPLHFGNGTRLTVT.